This T cell receptor (beta chain) is from a study of blood T cell repertoires in COVID-19. Study context: Donors in the United States, Italy and Spain gave samples during acute or convalescent COVID-19. PBMCs, B-cell-depleted T cells, or T cells provided the cDNA or gDNA that made up the material.

Trimming left V 0 bases short and J 1 base short, with 5 bases between. The CDR3 loop spans 14 amino acids. Germline-derived CDR1 and CDR2 are MNHEY and SVGAGI. In the original processing: Amplification of reference gene primers was used by the study to estimate nucleated cell counts. The protocol was immunoSEQ multiplex PCR, while the TCRdb copy is restricted to in-frame clones and leaves out a portion. V, J and clone size were drawn from that table, and D and trimming were deduced from the DNA. Among about 140,000 clones listed, roughly 84% were seen once. Material: peripheral blood. This chain connects TRBV6-5 to TRBJ2-3; D gene ambiguous. This sequence originates from a human donor in a cohort sampled during active COVID-19. The CDR3 is CASSYSSGTDTQYF. The CDR3 nucleotides read TGTGCCAGCAGTTACTCGTCGGGCACAGATACGCAGTATTTT.